The rows below give T cell receptor beta chains drawn from one sample of a study of cytomegalovirus exposure and HLA in healthy donors. Assay used: immunoSEQ multiplex PCR; TCRdb lists only in-frame clones, some missing. The table shows 150,000 to 200,000 clones, with 81% occurring only once. The sequenced sample was PBMCs. These receptors all stem from a man between 18 and 35 years old in good health and CMV-seronegative. CDR3s include the opening cysteine and the closing phenylalanine or tryptophan. D genes are given only for firm matches. A clone size is listed for some rows: how often the clone was seen (once, few, many), or a class if it is expanded.

CDR3 DNA: TGTGCCAGCAGCCCCGACAGATACTACAATGAGCAGTTCTTC
CDR3 protein: CASSPDRYYNEQFF
V gene: TRBV7-2
CDR3 length: 14
D gene: NA
J gene: TRBJ2-1
clone size: NA

CDR3 DNA: TGTGCCAGCAGCTTAGCTCCCATGTTTCAAATTGGAAACACCATATATTTT
CDR3 protein: CASSLAPMFQIGNTIYF
V gene: TRBV7-9
CDR3 length: 17
D gene: NA
J gene: TRBJ1-3
clone size: few

CDR3 DNA: TGTGCCAGCGGACACGCAACTAATGAAAAACTGTTTTTT
CDR3 protein: CASGHATNEKLFF
V gene: TRBV27
CDR3 length: 13
D gene: NA
J gene: TRBJ1-4
clone size: NA

CDR3 DNA: TGTGCCAGCAGTTCTACCGGGACACAGACTGGGGCCAACGTCCTGACTTTC
CDR3 protein: CASSSTGTQTGANVLTF
V gene: TRBV28
CDR3 length: 17
D gene: NA
J gene: TRBJ2-6
clone size: NA

CDR3 DNA: TGTGCCAGCAGTTTATGGACAGGGGGCGTCACTGAAGCTTTCTTT
CDR3 protein: CASSLWTGGVTEAFF
V gene: TRBV28
CDR3 length: 15
D gene: TRBD1
J gene: TRBJ1-1
clone size: few

CDR3 DNA: TGTGCCAGCAGTGAGTCTTCGGGGTCCTCCTACGAGCAGTACTTC
CDR3 protein: CASSESSGSSYEQYF
V gene: TRBV5-4
CDR3 length: 15
D gene: NA
J gene: TRBJ2-7
clone size: NA

CDR3 DNA: TGTGCCAGCAGCTTAGCTGTCAGATATGGCTACACCTTC
CDR3 protein: CASSLAVRYGYTF
V gene: TRBV7-2
CDR3 length: 13
D gene: NA
J gene: TRBJ1-2
clone size: NA

CDR3 DNA: TGTGCCAGCAGCTTAGCAGAGGGACAGGGACGCGCTGCTGGCTACACCTTC
CDR3 protein: CASSLAEGQGRAAGYTF
V gene: TRBV7-8
CDR3 length: 17
D gene: TRBD1
J gene: TRBJ1-2
clone size: NA

CDR3 DNA: TGTGCCAGCAGTGAGGGAGACAGGGGGGGCTCCTACGAGCAGTACTTC
CDR3 protein: CASSEGDRGGSYEQYF
V gene: TRBV6-1
CDR3 length: 16
D gene: TRBD1
J gene: TRBJ2-7
clone size: NA

CDR3 DNA: TGCGCCAGCAGCCTGGACAGGGGGAACACCGGGGAGCTGTTTTTT
CDR3 protein: CASSLDRGNTGELFF
V gene: TRBV5-1
CDR3 length: 15
D gene: TRBD1
J gene: TRBJ2-2
clone size: once

CDR3 DNA: TGTGCCAGCAGCTTGGGGACCGGGGCGAACACCGGGGAGCTGTTTTTT
CDR3 protein: CASSLGTGANTGELFF
V gene: TRBV5-5
CDR3 length: 16
D gene: NA
J gene: TRBJ2-2
clone size: NA

CDR3 DNA: TGTGCCAGCAGCCTACTGGGAGAGAATGTGAAAGAGCAGTTCTTC
CDR3 protein: CASSLLGENVKEQFF
V gene: TRBV7-8
CDR3 length: 15
D gene: NA
J gene: TRBJ2-1
clone size: NA

CDR3 DNA: TGCGCCAGCAGCTCTAGCGGGGTCACTGATACGCAGTATTTT
CDR3 protein: CASSSSGVTDTQYF
V gene: TRBV5-1
CDR3 length: 14
D gene: TRBD2
J gene: TRBJ2-3
clone size: NA

CDR3 DNA: TGTGCTAGCAGCTTTCTAGATGGTTCGGCTAGCGGGTTATCTAGCACAGATACGCAGTATTTT
CDR3 protein: CASSFLDGSASGLSSTDTQYF
V gene: TRBV7-7
CDR3 length: 21
D gene: TRBD2
J gene: TRBJ2-3
clone size: once

CDR3 DNA: TGTGCCAGCACCTCTACAGGGGGCTTTGAGACCCAGTACTTC
CDR3 protein: CASTSTGGFETQYF
V gene: TRBV6-5
CDR3 length: 14
D gene: TRBD1
J gene: TRBJ2-5
clone size: once

CDR3 DNA: TGTGCCAGCGACGGGGGCAATCAGCCCCAGCATTTT
CDR3 protein: CASDGGNQPQHF
V gene: TRBV6-1
CDR3 length: 12
D gene: NA
J gene: TRBJ1-5
clone size: once

CDR3 DNA: TGTGCCAGCAGTGAAATCGGACAGCTACTGTTTTTT
CDR3 protein: CASSEIGQLLFF
V gene: TRBV6-1
CDR3 length: 12
D gene: NA
J gene: TRBJ1-4
clone size: once

CDR3 DNA: TGTGCCAGCAGAACTACAGGGGGCACTGAAGCTTTCTTT
CDR3 protein: CASRTTGGTEAFF
V gene: TRBV6-5
CDR3 length: 13
D gene: TRBD1
J gene: TRBJ1-1
clone size: NA

CDR3 DNA: TGCAGCGTTGGGACATCCTACGAGCAGTACTTC
CDR3 protein: CSVGTSYEQYF
V gene: TRBV29-1
CDR3 length: 11
D gene: NA
J gene: TRBJ2-7
clone size: NA

CDR3 DNA: TGTGCCAGCAGCCCAGCTGGGGGGGGCATGGACATTCAGTACTTC
CDR3 protein: CASSPAGGGMDIQYF
V gene: TRBV7-8
CDR3 length: 15
D gene: NA
J gene: TRBJ2-4
clone size: once

CDR3 DNA: TGTGCCAGCAGCCCGGGACAGGGGATTGAAAAACTGTTTTTT
CDR3 protein: CASSPGQGIEKLFF
V gene: TRBV7-9
CDR3 length: 14
D gene: TRBD1
J gene: TRBJ1-4
clone size: NA

CDR3 DNA: TGTGCCAGCAGCTTGGGTAGCGGGAGCTCCTACGAGCAGTACTTC
CDR3 protein: CASSLGSGSSYEQYF
V gene: TRBV7-9
CDR3 length: 15
D gene: TRBD2
J gene: TRBJ2-7
clone size: NA

CDR3 DNA: TGTGCCAGCAGCTTAAACGGGGGTTACGAGCAGTACTTC
CDR3 protein: CASSLNGGYEQYF
V gene: TRBV11-3
CDR3 length: 13
D gene: NA
J gene: TRBJ2-7
clone size: NA

CDR3 DNA: TGTGCCAGCAGTTTCGGACAGCCCTACGAGCAGTACTTC
CDR3 protein: CASSFGQPYEQYF
V gene: TRBV27
CDR3 length: 13
D gene: NA
J gene: TRBJ2-7
clone size: NA

CDR3 DNA: TGCGCCAGCAGCGTCGACAAGAGCTCCTACAATGAGCAGTTCTTC
CDR3 protein: CASSVDKSSYNEQFF
V gene: TRBV10-1
CDR3 length: 15
D gene: NA
J gene: TRBJ2-1
clone size: NA

CDR3 DNA: TGTGCCAGCAGCTTAGGTACAGGGACCTATGGCTACACCTTC
CDR3 protein: CASSLGTGTYGYTF
V gene: TRBV11-2
CDR3 length: 14
D gene: NA
J gene: TRBJ1-2
clone size: NA

CDR3 DNA: TGTGCCAGCAGCCTACTGACAGGGCGGAACGAGCAGTACTTC
CDR3 protein: CASSLLTGRNEQYF
V gene: TRBV6-5
CDR3 length: 14
D gene: TRBD1
J gene: TRBJ2-7
clone size: NA

CDR3 DNA: TGTGCCAGCAGCTCGCTCCCGGGGGGGAACAATGAGCAGTTCTTC
CDR3 protein: CASSSLPGGNNEQFF
V gene: TRBV5-4
CDR3 length: 15
D gene: TRBD2
J gene: TRBJ2-1
clone size: NA

CDR3 DNA: TGTGCCAGCAGTTACCGGGTAGGGCAGTTCTTC
CDR3 protein: CASSYRVGQFF
V gene: TRBV6-6
CDR3 length: 11
D gene: NA
J gene: TRBJ2-1
clone size: NA

CDR3 DNA: TGTGCCAGCAGCTCCCGAGGGTTTGGAAATGAGCAGTTCTTC
CDR3 protein: CASSSRGFGNEQFF
V gene: TRBV7-6
CDR3 length: 14
D gene: NA
J gene: TRBJ2-1
clone size: NA

CDR3 DNA: TGCGCCAGCAGCTTGGATAGCATCGGAGCGTGGGAGCAGTACTTC
CDR3 protein: CASSLDSIGAWEQYF
V gene: TRBV5-1
CDR3 length: 15
D gene: NA
J gene: TRBJ2-7
clone size: NA

CDR3 DNA: TGCGCCAGCAGCCAAGGACAGGGAATCATTGATGAGCAGTTCTTC
CDR3 protein: CASSQGQGIIDEQFF
V gene: TRBV4-1
CDR3 length: 15
D gene: TRBD1
J gene: TRBJ2-1
clone size: once

CDR3 DNA: TGTGCCAGCAGTATAAATCGGGGGGAGCAGTACTTC
CDR3 protein: CASSINRGEQYF
V gene: TRBV27
CDR3 length: 12
D gene: NA
J gene: TRBJ2-7
clone size: NA

CDR3 DNA: TGTGCCACCAGCGCCAACATCGCGGGGCCAGAAGAAGATACGCAGTATTTT
CDR3 protein: CATSANIAGPEEDTQYF
V gene: TRBV15
CDR3 length: 17
D gene: NA
J gene: TRBJ2-3
clone size: NA

CDR3 DNA: TGTGCCAGCAGTTACTACAGGGAAGCCAAAGAGACCCAGTACTTC
CDR3 protein: CASSYYREAKETQYF
V gene: TRBV6-5
CDR3 length: 15
D gene: NA
J gene: TRBJ2-5
clone size: NA

CDR3 DNA: TGTGCCAGCAGCTTGGCCGGGGAATATACGCAGTATTTT
CDR3 protein: CASSLAGEYTQYF
V gene: TRBV5-4
CDR3 length: 13
D gene: NA
J gene: TRBJ2-3
clone size: once

CDR3 DNA: TGTGCCAGCAGCGTAGGTCGGGTAAGCTACGAGCAGTACTTC
CDR3 protein: CASSVGRVSYEQYF
V gene: TRBV9
CDR3 length: 14
D gene: NA
J gene: TRBJ2-7
clone size: once

CDR3 DNA: TGTGCCAGCAGTACAGACAGTAAGATTAACTATGGCTACACCTTC
CDR3 protein: CASSTDSKINYGYTF
V gene: TRBV6-5
CDR3 length: 15
D gene: NA
J gene: TRBJ1-2
clone size: NA

CDR3 DNA: TGTGCCAGCAGCTCGTCCCGGGACAGGGGAGGAAGAGGACAGCCCCAGCATTTT
CDR3 protein: CASSSSRDRGGRGQPQHF
V gene: TRBV13
CDR3 length: 18
D gene: TRBD1
J gene: TRBJ1-5
clone size: once

CDR3 DNA: TGTGCCAGTAGTATCTCAACCGGGACAGGGATTAACACTGAAGCTTTCTTT
CDR3 protein: CASSISTGTGINTEAFF
V gene: TRBV19
CDR3 length: 17
D gene: TRBD1
J gene: TRBJ1-1
clone size: NA

CDR3 DNA: TGTGCCAGTAGTATAGGAAACAGGGGGCAAGATACGCAGTATTTT
CDR3 protein: CASSIGNRGQDTQYF
V gene: TRBV19
CDR3 length: 15
D gene: TRBD1
J gene: TRBJ2-3
clone size: NA

CDR3 DNA: TGTGCCAGCAGCCAACGACAGGGAGAGACCCAGTACTTC
CDR3 protein: CASSQRQGETQYF
V gene: TRBV11-3
CDR3 length: 13
D gene: TRBD1
J gene: TRBJ2-5
clone size: NA

CDR3 DNA: TGTGCCAGCAGCCGGATTACAGGGGCTGGCTACACCTTC
CDR3 protein: CASSRITGAGYTF
V gene: TRBV7-6
CDR3 length: 13
D gene: TRBD1
J gene: TRBJ1-2
clone size: NA

CDR3 DNA: TGTGCCAGCTCACCAACCTCGGGGCAGGGGTCATCCTACGAGCAGTACTTC
CDR3 protein: CASSPTSGQGSSYEQYF
V gene: TRBV18
CDR3 length: 17
D gene: NA
J gene: TRBJ2-7
clone size: NA

CDR3 DNA: TGCGCCAGCAGCCAAGACAGGGGCCGTCGAAATGAAAAACTGTTTTTT
CDR3 protein: CASSQDRGRRNEKLFF
V gene: TRBV4-3
CDR3 length: 16
D gene: NA
J gene: TRBJ1-4
clone size: NA

CDR3 DNA: TGCGCCAGCAGCCCAGACTCTGGAAACACCATATATTTT
CDR3 protein: CASSPDSGNTIYF
V gene: TRBV5-1
CDR3 length: 13
D gene: NA
J gene: TRBJ1-3
clone size: NA

CDR3 DNA: TGTGCCAGCTCACCACCGCGACAAAGGGAAAAACTGTTTTTT
CDR3 protein: CASSPPRQREKLFF
V gene: TRBV18
CDR3 length: 14
D gene: NA
J gene: TRBJ1-4
clone size: NA

CDR3 DNA: TGTGCCAGCAGCCAAGGACTAGCGGGAGTTCCCGGGGAGCTGTTTTTT
CDR3 protein: CASSQGLAGVPGELFF
V gene: TRBV14
CDR3 length: 16
D gene: TRBD2
J gene: TRBJ2-2
clone size: once

CDR3 DNA: TGTGCCAGCAGCTTGGCAATTCGGAACACTGAAGCTTTCTTT
CDR3 protein: CASSLAIRNTEAFF
V gene: TRBV7-2
CDR3 length: 14
D gene: NA
J gene: TRBJ1-1
clone size: NA

CDR3 DNA: TGTGCCAGCAGCTGGACCGGGACTAGCGGGAGGAAAATCACAGATACGCAGTATTTT
CDR3 protein: CASSWTGTSGRKITDTQYF
V gene: TRBV21-1
CDR3 length: 19
D gene: NA
J gene: TRBJ2-3
clone size: once

CDR3 DNA: TGTGCCTGGAGTGCCCAGGGTAATCAGCCCCAGCATTTT
CDR3 protein: CAWSAQGNQPQHF
V gene: TRBV30
CDR3 length: 13
D gene: NA
J gene: TRBJ1-5
clone size: few

CDR3 DNA: TGTGCCAGCAGCTTACTCGGGACAGGGCGGGAGACCCAGTACTTC
CDR3 protein: CASSLLGTGRETQYF
V gene: TRBV7-2
CDR3 length: 15
D gene: TRBD1
J gene: TRBJ2-5
clone size: NA

CDR3 DNA: TGTGCCAGCAGCGGCATCGGCGAGACTAGCGGCTACTTGAGCGAGCAGTACTTC
CDR3 protein: CASSGIGETSGYLSEQYF
V gene: TRBV13
CDR3 length: 18
D gene: TRBD2
J gene: TRBJ2-7
clone size: NA